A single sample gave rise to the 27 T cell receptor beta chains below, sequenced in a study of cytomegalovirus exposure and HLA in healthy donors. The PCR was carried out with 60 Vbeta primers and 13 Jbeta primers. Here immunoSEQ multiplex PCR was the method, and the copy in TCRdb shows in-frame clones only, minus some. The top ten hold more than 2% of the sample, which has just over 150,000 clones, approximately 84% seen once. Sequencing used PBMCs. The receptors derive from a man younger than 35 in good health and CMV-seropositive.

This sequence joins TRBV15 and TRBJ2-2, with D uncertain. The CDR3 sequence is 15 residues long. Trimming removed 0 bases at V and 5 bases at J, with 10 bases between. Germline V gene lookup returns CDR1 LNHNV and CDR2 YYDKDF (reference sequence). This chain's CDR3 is CATSRDQTRTGELFF. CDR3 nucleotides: TGTGCCACCAGCAGAGATCAAACGAGGACCGGGGAGCTGTTTTTT.

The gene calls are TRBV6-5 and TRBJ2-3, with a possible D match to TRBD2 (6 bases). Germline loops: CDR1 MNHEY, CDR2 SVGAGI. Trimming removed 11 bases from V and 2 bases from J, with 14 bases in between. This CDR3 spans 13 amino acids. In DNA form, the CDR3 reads TGTGCCGTGGGGGGTCTTCTCACAGATACGCAGTATTTT. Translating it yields CAVGGLLTDTQYF.

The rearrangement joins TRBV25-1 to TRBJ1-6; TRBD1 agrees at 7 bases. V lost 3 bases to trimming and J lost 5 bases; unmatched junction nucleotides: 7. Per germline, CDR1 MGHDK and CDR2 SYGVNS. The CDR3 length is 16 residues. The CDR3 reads CASSEYTGEHNSPLHF. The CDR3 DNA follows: TGTGCCAGCAGTGAGTACACAGGGGAGCATAATTCACCCCTCCACTTT.

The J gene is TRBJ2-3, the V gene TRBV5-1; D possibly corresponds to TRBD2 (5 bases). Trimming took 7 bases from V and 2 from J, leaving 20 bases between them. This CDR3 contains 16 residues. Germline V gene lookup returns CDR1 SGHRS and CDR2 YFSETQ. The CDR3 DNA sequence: TGCGCCAGCTCCCCCGGGATTTTCGGGGACACAGATACGCAGTATTTT. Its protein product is CASSPGIFGDTDTQYF.

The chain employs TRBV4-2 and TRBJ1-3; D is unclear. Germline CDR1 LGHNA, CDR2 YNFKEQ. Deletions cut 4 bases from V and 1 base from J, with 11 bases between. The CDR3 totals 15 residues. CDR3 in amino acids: CASSPNVGSGNTIYF. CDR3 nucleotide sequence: TGTGCCAGCAGCCCCAACGTCGGGTCTGGAAACACCATATATTTT.

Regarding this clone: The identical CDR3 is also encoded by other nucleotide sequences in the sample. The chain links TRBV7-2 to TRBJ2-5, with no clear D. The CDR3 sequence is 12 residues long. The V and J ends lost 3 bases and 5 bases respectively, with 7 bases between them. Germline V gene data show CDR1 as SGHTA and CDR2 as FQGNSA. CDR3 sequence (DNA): TGTGCCAGCAGCTTGTTCCGGGAGACCCAGTACTTC. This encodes CASSLFRETQYF. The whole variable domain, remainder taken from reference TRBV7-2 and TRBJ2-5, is GAGVSQSPSNKVTEKGKDVELRCDPISGHTALYWYRQSLGQGLEFLIYFQGNSAPDKSGLPSDRFSAERTGGSVSTLTIQRTQQEDSAVYLCASSLFRETQYFGPGTRLLVL.

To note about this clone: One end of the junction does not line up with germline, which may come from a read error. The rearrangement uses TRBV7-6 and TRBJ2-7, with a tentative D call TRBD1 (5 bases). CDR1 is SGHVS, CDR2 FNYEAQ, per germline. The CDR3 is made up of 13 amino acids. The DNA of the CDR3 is TGTGCCAGCAGTAGCAGGGCTTCCTCCGAGCAGTACTTC. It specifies CASSSRASSEQYF.

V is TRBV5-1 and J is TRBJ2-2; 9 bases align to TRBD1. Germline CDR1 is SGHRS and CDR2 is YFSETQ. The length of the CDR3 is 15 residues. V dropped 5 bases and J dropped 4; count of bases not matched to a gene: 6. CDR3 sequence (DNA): TGCGCCAGCAGTTGGACAGGGGTTGGCACCGGGGAGCTGTTTTTT. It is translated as CASSWTGVGTGELFF.

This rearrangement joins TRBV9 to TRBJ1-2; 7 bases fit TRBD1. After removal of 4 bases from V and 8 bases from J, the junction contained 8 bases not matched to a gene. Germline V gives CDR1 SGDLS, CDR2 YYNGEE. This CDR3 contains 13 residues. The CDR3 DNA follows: TGTGCCAGCAGCATAATCGGGACAGCAGGCTACACCTTC. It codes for CASSIIGTAGYTF.

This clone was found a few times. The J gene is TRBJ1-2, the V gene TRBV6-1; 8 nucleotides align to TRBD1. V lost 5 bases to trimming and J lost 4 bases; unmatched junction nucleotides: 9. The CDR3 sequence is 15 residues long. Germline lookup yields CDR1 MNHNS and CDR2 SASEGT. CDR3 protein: CASSSKTGDLYGYTF. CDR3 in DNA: TGTGCCAGCAGTAGCAAGACAGGGGATCTCTATGGCTACACCTTC.

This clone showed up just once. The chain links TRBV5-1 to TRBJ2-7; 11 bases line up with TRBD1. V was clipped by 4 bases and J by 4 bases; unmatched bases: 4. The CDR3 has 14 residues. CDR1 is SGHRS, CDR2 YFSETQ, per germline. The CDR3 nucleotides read TGCGCCAGCAGCCCGGGACAGGGGGTGTACGAGCAGTACTTC. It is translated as CASSPGQGVYEQYF. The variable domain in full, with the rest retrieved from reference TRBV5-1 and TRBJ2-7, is KAGVTQTPRYLIKTRGQQVTLSCSPISGHRSVSWYQQTPGQGLQFLFEYFSETQRNKGNFPGRFSGRQFSNSRSEMNVSTLELGDSALYLCASSPGQGVYEQYFGPGTRLTVT.

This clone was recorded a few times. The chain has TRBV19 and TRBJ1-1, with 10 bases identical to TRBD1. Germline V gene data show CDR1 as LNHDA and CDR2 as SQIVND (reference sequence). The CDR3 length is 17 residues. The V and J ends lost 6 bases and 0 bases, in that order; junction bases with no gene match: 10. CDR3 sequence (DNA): TGTGCCAGTAGCATCACCGGGACAGGGGTTATGAACACTGAAGCTTTCTTT. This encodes CASSITGTGVMNTEAFF.

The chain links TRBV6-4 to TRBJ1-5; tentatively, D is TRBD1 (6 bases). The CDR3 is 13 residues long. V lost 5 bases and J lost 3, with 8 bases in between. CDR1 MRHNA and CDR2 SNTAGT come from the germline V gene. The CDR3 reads CASSRTVNQPQHF. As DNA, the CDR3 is TGTGCCAGCAGTCGGACAGTCAATCAGCCCCAGCATTTT.

Here the CDR3 reads CASSKSSKQRIRAGETQYF. CDR3 nucleotide sequence: TGTGCCAGCAGCAAAAGTAGTAAACAGCGGATTCGGGCGGGAGAGACCCAGTACTTC. The genes are TRBV21-1 and TRBJ2-5; the DNA was not used to check the table's D call, TRBD2. TRBV21-1 is classified as a pseudogene. The CDR3 sequence is 19 residues long.

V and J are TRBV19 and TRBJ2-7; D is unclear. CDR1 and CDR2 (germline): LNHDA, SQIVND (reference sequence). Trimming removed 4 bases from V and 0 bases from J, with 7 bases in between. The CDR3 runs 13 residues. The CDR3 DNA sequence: TGTGCCAGTAGTAACAGTATCTCCTACGAGCAGTACTTC. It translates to CASSNSISYEQYF. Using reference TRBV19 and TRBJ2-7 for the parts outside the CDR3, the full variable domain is DGGITQSPKYLFRKEGQNVTLSCEQNLNHDAMYWYRQDPGQGLRLIYYSQIVNDFQKGDIAEGYSVSREKKESFPLTVTSAQKNPTAFYLCASSNSISYEQYFGPGTRLTVT.

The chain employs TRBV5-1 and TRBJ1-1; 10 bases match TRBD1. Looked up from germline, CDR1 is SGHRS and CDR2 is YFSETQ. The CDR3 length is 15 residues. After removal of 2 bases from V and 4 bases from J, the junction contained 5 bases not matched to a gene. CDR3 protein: CASSFGTGAGTEAFF. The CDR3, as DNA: TGCGCCAGCAGCTTTGGGACAGGGGCGGGCACTGAAGCTTTCTTT.

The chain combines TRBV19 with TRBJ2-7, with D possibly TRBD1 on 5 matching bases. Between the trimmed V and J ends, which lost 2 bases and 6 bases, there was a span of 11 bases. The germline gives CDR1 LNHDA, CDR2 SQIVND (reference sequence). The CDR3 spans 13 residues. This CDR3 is CASSIFGASEQYF. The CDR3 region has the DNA TGTGCCAGTAGTATATTTGGGGCTAGCGAGCAGTACTTC.

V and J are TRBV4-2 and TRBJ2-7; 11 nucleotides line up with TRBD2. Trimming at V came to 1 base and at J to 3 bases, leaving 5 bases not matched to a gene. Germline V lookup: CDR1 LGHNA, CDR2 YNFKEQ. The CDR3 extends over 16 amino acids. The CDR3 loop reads CASSQGTSGGNYEQYF. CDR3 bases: TGTGCCAGCAGCCAAGGTACTAGCGGGGGAAACTACGAGCAGTACTTC.

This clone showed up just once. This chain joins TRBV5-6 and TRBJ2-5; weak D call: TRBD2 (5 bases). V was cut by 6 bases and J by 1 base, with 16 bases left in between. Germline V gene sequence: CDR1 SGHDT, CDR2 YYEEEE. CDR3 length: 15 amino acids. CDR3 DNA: TGTGCCAGCAATTTCCCCTCGGGGTCCCAAGAGACCCAGTACTTC. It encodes CASNFPSGSQETQYF.

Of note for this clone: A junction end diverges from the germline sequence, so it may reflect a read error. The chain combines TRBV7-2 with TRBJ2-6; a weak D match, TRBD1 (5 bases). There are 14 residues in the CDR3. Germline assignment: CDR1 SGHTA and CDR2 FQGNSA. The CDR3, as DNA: TGTGCCAGCAGCTTGGGCTCTGGGGCCAACGGCCTGACTTTC. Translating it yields CASSLGSGANGLTF.

In nucleotides, the CDR3 is TGTGCCAGCAGCGTAGGGTCGGGAACAAGCACAGATACGCAGTATTTT. This gives the protein CASSVGSGTSTDTQYF. The chain joins TRBV9 to TRBJ2-3, with D perhaps TRBD2 (5 bases). The germline V and J ends were trimmed by 0 bases and 0 bases, with 11 bases remaining between them. Germline V CDR1 and CDR2: SGDLS, YYNGEE. This CDR3 is 16 amino acids long.

The CDR3 is CASSSLIWEDTEAFF. The CDR3 nucleotides are TGTGCCAGCAGCTCCCTCATCTGGGAGGACACTGAAGCTTTCTTT. The V and J genes are TRBV7-6 and TRBJ1-1; unclear D gene. Trimming left V 4 bases short and J 3 bases short, with 15 bases between. Per the germline V gene, CDR1 is SGHVS and CDR2 is FNYEAQ. This CDR3 is 15 amino acids long.

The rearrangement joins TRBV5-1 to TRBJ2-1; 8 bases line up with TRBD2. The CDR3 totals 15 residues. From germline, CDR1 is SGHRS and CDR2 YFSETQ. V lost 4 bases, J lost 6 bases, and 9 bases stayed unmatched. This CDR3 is CASSREAGERNEQFF. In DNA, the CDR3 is TGCGCCAGCAGCAGGGAAGCGGGGGAACGCAATGAGCAGTTCTTC.

As DNA, the CDR3 is TGCAGTGACAGGGGGCCAGAGACCCAGTACTTC. Translated, it gives CSDRGPETQYF. This chain joins TRBV20-1 and TRBJ2-5; 9 bases match TRBD1. CDR1 and CDR2 from the germline V gene are DFQATT and SNEGSKA (reference sequence). Germline trimming cut 7 bases from V and 4 bases from J; bases unmatched to any gene: 1. The CDR3 is 11 amino acids.

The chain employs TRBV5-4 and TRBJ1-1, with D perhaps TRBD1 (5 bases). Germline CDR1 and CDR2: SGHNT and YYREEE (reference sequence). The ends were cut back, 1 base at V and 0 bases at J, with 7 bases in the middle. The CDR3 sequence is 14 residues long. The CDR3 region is CASSLTGVNTEAFF. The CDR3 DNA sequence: TGTGCCAGCAGCTTGACAGGAGTGAACACTGAAGCTTTCTTT.

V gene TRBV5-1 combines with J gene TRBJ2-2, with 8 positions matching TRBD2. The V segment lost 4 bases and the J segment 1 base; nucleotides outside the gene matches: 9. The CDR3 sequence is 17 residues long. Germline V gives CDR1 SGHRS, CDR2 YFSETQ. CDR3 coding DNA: TGCGCCAGCAGCCATTCGAGCGGGGGATTGAACACCGGGGAGCTGTTTTTT. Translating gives CASSHSSGGLNTGELFF.

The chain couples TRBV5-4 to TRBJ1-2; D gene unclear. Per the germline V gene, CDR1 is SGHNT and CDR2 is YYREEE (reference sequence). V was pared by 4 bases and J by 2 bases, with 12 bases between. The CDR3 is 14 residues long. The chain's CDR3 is CASSQILENYGYTF. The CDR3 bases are TGTGCCAGCAGCCAGATCCTGGAGAACTATGGCTACACCTTC.